This entry lists 29 T cell receptor beta chains sequenced from one sample in a study of blood T cell repertoires in COVID-19. Sequencing used immunoSEQ multiplex PCR; TCRdb keeps in-frame clones, though not all of them. The table lists 200,000 to 250,000 clones, 80% to 90% of them singletons, with less than 8% in the top ten. Sequencing used peripheral blood. Every receptor here comes from a woman in her fifties or sixties with active or convalescent COVID-19.

This rearrangement joins TRBV2 to TRBJ1-2, with D possibly matching TRBD1 (6 bases). V lost 5 bases and J 2 bases, leaving 9 bases between the germline ends. Germline V gene data show CDR1 as SNHLY and CDR2 as FYNNEI. The CDR3 covers 13 residues. As DNA, the CDR3 is TGTGCCAGCAGTCGGGACAACAACTATGGCTACACCTTC. It yields the protein CASSRDNNYGYTF.

This chain joins TRBV15 and TRBJ2-1; 9 bases line up with TRBD1. CDR1 is LNHNV and CDR2 is YYDKDF in the germline V gene (reference sequence). This CDR3 is built from 16 residues. The V and J ends lost 1 base and 4 bases, in that order; junction bases with no gene match: 5. DNA of the CDR3: TGTGCCACCAGCAGAGCCGGGACAGGGTTTTACAATGAGCAGTTCTTC. This encodes CATSRAGTGFYNEQFF.

J is TRBJ1-5 and V is TRBV6-5; D gene uncertain. Per the germline V gene, CDR1 is MNHEY and CDR2 is SVGAGI. With 10 bases removed from V and 11 bases from J, the gap between germline ends came to 15 bases. This CDR3 region has 11 residues. This chain's CDR3 is CAIRLDWSQHF. The CDR3 bases are TGTGCCATCAGGCTAGACTGGTCCCAGCATTTT.

The rearrangement joins TRBV6-1 to TRBJ1-5; possible D gene TRBD1, 5 bases. The CDR3 runs 13 residues. Germline CDR1 reads MNHNS; CDR2 reads SASEGT. The germline V and J ends were trimmed by 2 bases and 7 bases, with 9 bases remaining between them. The chain's CDR3 is CASSERGDQPQHF. CDR3 nucleotide sequence: TGTGCCAGCAGTGAAAGGGGCGACCAGCCCCAGCATTTT.

The J gene is TRBJ1-3, the V gene TRBV20-1; the D is unclear. Trimming took off 3 bases at V and 4 bases at J, with 4 bases between the two ends. The CDR3 consists of 11 residues. Germline lookup yields CDR1 DFQATT and CDR2 SNEGSKA (reference sequence). The CDR3 DNA reads as TGCAGTGCTAGTGCGGGAAACACCATATATTTT. It codes for CSASAGNTIYF.

This chain joins TRBV9 and TRBJ2-3; D unresolved. This CDR3 region has 14 residues. V lost 4 bases to trimming and J lost 2 bases, with 11 bases between them. CDR1 is SGDLS and CDR2 is YYNGEE in the germline V gene. The CDR3 region is CASSSQAATDTQYF. The CDR3 DNA follows: TGTGCCAGCAGCTCCCAGGCCGCCACAGATACGCAGTATTTT.

The chain employs TRBV5-1 and TRBJ1-5; weak D call: TRBD1 (6 bases). Trimming removed 0 bases at V and 5 bases at J, with 9 bases between. There are 14 residues in the CDR3. Germline CDR1 SGHRS, CDR2 YFSETQ. The CDR3 sequence is CASSLGSGDQPQHF. For the CDR3, the DNA is TGCGCCAGCAGCTTGGGATCAGGGGATCAGCCCCAGCATTTT.

The chain uses TRBV7-2 and TRBJ2-1; a possible D gene is TRBD2 (6 bases). CDR3 size: 15 residues. V lost 3 bases, J lost 3 bases, and 12 bases lay in between. Per the germline V gene, CDR1 is SGHTA and CDR2 is FQGNSA. CDR3: CASSFIRERYNEQFF. CDR3 sequence (DNA): TGTGCCAGCAGCTTTATCCGGGAGCGCTACAATGAGCAGTTCTTC. The whole variable domain, filled in from reference TRBV7-2 and TRBJ2-1, reads GAGVSQSPSNKVTEKGKDVELRCDPISGHTALYWYRQSLGQGLEFLIYFQGNSAPDKSGLPSDRFSAERTGGSVSTLTIQRTQQEDSAVYLCASSFIRERYNEQFFGPGTRLTVL.

The table lists this clone with a few counts. DNA for the CDR3: TGTGCCAGCAGTGGGAACAGGGCTAATGAAAAACTGTTTTTT. Protein: CASSGNRANEKLFF. The gene calls are TRBV2 and TRBJ1-4, with D tentatively TRBD1 (6 bases). The CDR3 contains 14 residues. Per the germline V gene, CDR1 is SNHLY and CDR2 is FYNNEI. V was trimmed by 4 bases and J by 3 bases, leaving 9 bases between them. The variable domain in full, completed from reference TRBV2 and TRBJ1-4, reads EPEVTQTPSHQVTQMGQEVILRCVPISNHLYFYWYRQILGQKVEFLVSFYNNEISEKSEIFDDQFSVERPDGSNFTLKIRSTKLEDSAMYFCASSGNRANEKLFFGSGTQLSVL.

This chain links TRBV2 with TRBJ1-5, with D hard to call. The CDR3 totals 15 residues. V was pared by 6 bases and J by 7 bases, with 19 bases between. Germline loops: CDR1 SNHLY, CDR2 FYNNEI. In DNA, the CDR3 is TGTGCCAGCAGAGAGACCAGTAGCGACGGGCAGCCCCAGCATTTT. Amino acids: CASRETSSDGQPQHF. The whole variable domain, remainder taken from reference TRBV2 and TRBJ1-5, is EPEVTQTPSHQVTQMGQEVILRCVPISNHLYFYWYRQILGQKVEFLVSFYNNEISEKSEIFDDQFSVERPDGSNFTLKIRSTKLEDSAMYFCASRETSSDGQPQHFGDGTRLSIL.

The chain uses TRBV3-1 (or the pseudogene TRBV3-2) and TRBJ2-1; TRBD2 might be the D (6 bases). This CDR3 has 16 amino acids. The V end was cut by 0 bases, the J end by 5 bases, with 14 bases between. From germline, CDR1 is LGHDT and CDR2 YNNKEL (reference sequence). CDR3 amino acids: CASSQDRRLGNNEQFF. In nucleotides, the CDR3 is TGTGCCAGCAGCCAAGATCGAAGACTAGGAAACAATGAGCAGTTCTTC.

The chain recombines TRBV28 with TRBJ1-5; the D gene is possibly TRBD1 (6 bases). The germline CDR1 and CDR2 sequences are MDHEN and SYDVKM. Between the trimmed V and J ends, which lost 6 bases and 1 base, there was a span of 13 bases. This CDR3 has 15 amino acids. CDR3 coding DNA: TGTGCCAGCAGCGGGGCAGGGGCGAGCAATCAGCCCCAGCATTTT. Translated: CASSGAGASNQPQHF.

The V gene is TRBV5-1, the J gene TRBJ1-1; 9 bases are shared with TRBD1. V lost 2 bases, J lost 1 base, and 9 bases stayed unmatched. Germline loops: CDR1 SGHRS, CDR2 YFSETQ. The CDR3 spans 17 residues. The chain's CDR3 is CASSLEPPGQGNTEAFF. CDR3 sequence (DNA): TGCGCCAGCAGCTTAGAACCACCGGGACAGGGGAACACTGAAGCTTTCTTT.

The chain uses TRBV11-2 and TRBJ1-1; no clear D gene. This CDR3 contains 13 residues. V was pared by 5 bases and J by 3 bases, with 10 bases between. Germline CDR1 SGHAT, CDR2 FQNNGV. CDR3 residues: CASSPPSDTEAFF. The DNA of the CDR3 is TGTGCCAGCAGCCCTCCATCAGACACTGAAGCTTTCTTT.

V gene TRBV6-1 combines with J gene TRBJ2-3; tentatively, D is TRBD2 (5 bases). The CDR3 has 16 amino acids. Per the germline V gene, CDR1 is MNHNS and CDR2 is SASEGT. Trimming took off 2 bases at V and 0 bases at J, with 12 bases between the two ends. The CDR3 DNA reads as TGTGCCAGCAGTGAAATAGTAGGCGGGAGCACAGATACGCAGTATTTT. Amino acids: CASSEIVGGSTDTQYF.

The table lists this clone with a count of one. The junction departs from the called germline gene at one end, perhaps through a read error. The chain carries TRBV6-5 and TRBJ1-5; no clear D. The CDR3 totals 13 residues. Germline lookup yields CDR1 MNHEY and CDR2 SVGAGI. CDR3 bases: TGTGCCAGCAGTTACTCGGGAGGGCGGCCCCAGCTTTTT. Translated, it gives CASSYSGGRPQLF.

The chain employs TRBV5-1 and TRBJ2-3; TRBD2 matches 14 bases. The CDR3 loop spans 17 amino acids. Trimming at V came to 3 bases and at J to 2 bases, leaving 5 bases not matched to a gene. CDR1 is SGHRS, CDR2 YFSETQ, per germline. The DNA for the CDR3 is TGCGCCAGCAGCTCGGGACTAGCGGGGGCCAACACAGATACGCAGTATTTT. It codes for CASSSGLAGANTDTQYF.

The chain combines TRBV9 with TRBJ1-6; D possibly corresponds to TRBD1 (6 bases). V lost 0 bases, J lost 0 bases, and 10 bases lay in between. CDR1 and CDR2 (germline): SGDLS, YYNGEE. The CDR3 has 17 residues. The CDR3 DNA sequence: TGTGCCAGCAGCGTAGAGGGGGTTCCCTCCTATAATTCACCCCTCCACTTT. Its protein is CASSVEGVPSYNSPLHF. Supplemented by reference TRBV9 and TRBJ1-6, the full variable domain reads DSGVTQTPKHLITATGQRVTLRCSPRSGDLSVYWYQQSLDQGLQFLIQYYNGEERAKGNILERFSAQQFPDLHSELNLSSLELGDSALYFCASSVEGVPSYNSPLHFGNGTRLTVT.

The genes are TRBV3-1 (or the pseudogene TRBV3-2) and TRBJ2-5; TRBD2 matches 10 bases. Trimming cost V 0 bases and J 7 bases; bases outside gene matches: 11. The CDR3 is 17 residues long. Germline V lookup: CDR1 LGHDT, CDR2 YNNKEL (reference sequence). CDR3 amino acids: CASSQDVSSGRRGTQYF. CDR3 DNA sequence: TGTGCCAGCAGCCAAGATGTGTCTAGCGGGAGAAGGGGGACCCAGTACTTC.

The rearrangement uses TRBV20-1 and TRBJ1-3; 8 nucleotides agree with TRBD1. The CDR3 contains 14 residues. V was pared by 3 bases and J by 5 bases, with 6 bases of the junction left unmatched. CDR1 and CDR2 (germline): DFQATT, SNEGSKA (reference sequence). The CDR3 DNA follows: TGCAGTGCTAGTGGGGCAGGGGGCAGAAACACCATATATTTT. It encodes CSASGAGGRNTIYF.

The chain couples TRBV28 to TRBJ2-4, with 9 positions matching TRBD2. Germline CDR1 is MDHEN and CDR2 is SYDVKM. This CDR3 contains 15 residues. J lost 3 bases, V lost 2 bases, and 2 bases had no gene match. The DNA for the CDR3 is TGTGCCAGCAGTTTAGCGGGAGGGGGCAAAAACATTCAGTACTTC. This sequence encodes CASSLAGGGKNIQYF.

This chain connects TRBV5-6 to TRBJ2-7, with D uncertain. CDR1 and CDR2 (germline): SGHDT, YYEEEE. The CDR3 has 13 amino acids. Trimming pared 3 bases from V and 3 bases from J, leaving 10 bases between. The CDR3 coding sequence is TGTGCCAGCAGCTCCTCGACTGACTACGAGCAGTACTTC. Protein product: CASSSSTDYEQYF.

The V call is TRBV12-2, the J call TRBJ1-2; no DNA check was done on the table's D call, TRBD1. TRBV12-2 is a pseudogene. The CDR3 extends over 15 amino acids. This CDR3 reads CASRRRTALLYGYTF. The DNA of the CDR3 is TGTGCAAGTCGCAGAAGGACAGCTTTGCTCTATGGCTACACCTTC.

The rearrangement links TRBV19 to TRBJ2-2; D possibly corresponds to TRBD2 (7 bases). In germline, CDR1 is LNHDA, CDR2 SQIVND (reference sequence). The CDR3 covers 15 residues. The V end was cut by 6 bases, the J end by 4 bases, with 15 bases between. CDR3 DNA: TGTGCCAGTAGAAACCCGCGGGGGCTCACCGGGGAGCTGTTTTTT. Translated, it gives CASRNPRGLTGELFF.

J is TRBJ1-1 and V is TRBV29-1, with TRBD1 matching 8 bases. The germline CDR1 and CDR2 sequences are SQVTM and ANQGSEA. The CDR3 is made up of 14 amino acids. The trim removed 7 bases at V and 4 bases at J, leaving 11 bases unmatched. CDR3 bases: TGCAGCGCTTCGGACAGGGCGGTTATCACTGAAGCTTTCTTT. This encodes CSASDRAVITEAFF. Full variable domain (missing parts from reference TRBV29-1 and TRBJ1-1): SAVISQKPSRDICQRGTSLTIQCQVDSQVTMMFWYRQQPGQSLTLIATANQGSEATYESGFVIDKFPISRPNLTFSTLTVSNMSPEDSSIYLCSASDRAVITEAFFGQGTRLTVV.

The chain has TRBV5-1 and TRBJ1-2; 9 nucleotides match TRBD1. This CDR3 is built from 14 residues. Trimming cost V 4 bases and J 1 base; bases outside gene matches: 2. Germline V gene sequence: CDR1 SGHRS, CDR2 YFSETQ. DNA for the CDR3: TGCGCCAGCAGCCGGACAGGGGATAACTATGGCTACACCTTC. Encoded protein: CASSRTGDNYGYTF.

In its sample, this clone was seen a few times. The chain joins TRBV7-9 to TRBJ2-1, with a weak D call TRBD2 (5 bases). The germline V and J ends were trimmed by 6 bases and 6 bases, with 12 bases remaining between them. The length of the CDR3 is 13 residues. Germline CDR1 SEHNR, CDR2 FQNEAQ (reference sequence). The CDR3 DNA reads TGTGCCAGCAGGGCAGGACTCCGCAATGAGCAGTTCTTC. Translation: CASRAGLRNEQFF.

This chain uses TRBV5-4 with TRBJ1-1; D not certain. V lost 4 bases and J lost 8, with 15 bases in between. The CDR3 contains 13 residues. Germline V gene sequence: CDR1 SGHNT, CDR2 YYREEE (reference sequence). CDR3 bases: TGTGCCAGCAGCGACCTTGACAAAATCGAAGCTTTCTTT. This sequence encodes CASSDLDKIEAFF.

V gene TRBV3-1 (or the pseudogene TRBV3-2) combines with J gene TRBJ2-7; the match to TRBD2 covers 9 bases. The V segment lost 3 bases and the J segment 6 bases; nucleotides outside the gene matches: 12. The V gene's germline CDR1 is LGHDT and CDR2 YNNKEL (reference sequence). This CDR3 region has 16 residues. CDR3 sequence: CASSQGTSLLLREQYF. CDR3 bases: TGTGCCAGCAGCCAGGGGACTAGCCTCCTCCTCCGCGAGCAGTACTTC.